This T cell receptor (beta chain) originates from a study of T cell repertoires and HLA-DP antigens. Study observations and caveats: Clones undetected before culture averaged roughly 39% against one allele and roughly 53% against the other. Sorted CD137+ clonality was 0.3 to 0.45 for both alloantigens, versus roughly 0.04 pre-culture.

Germline V gives CDR1 SGHAT, CDR2 FQNNGV. This CDR3 has 15 residues. Losses at the gene ends were 1 base for V and 4 bases for J; bases not matched to a gene: 0. Comments on this clone: Its antigen remains unknown.

The assay was immunoSEQ multiplex PCR, and TCRdb's table has in-frame clones only and misses some. This sample has some 89,000 clones, with 86% found just once. The rearrangement uses TRBV11-2 and TRBJ1-4, with TRBD1 matching over 10 bases. The receptor was isolated from a man over 45 in good health and CMV-seronegative. The sample was CD4+ T cells from PBMCs. The CDR3 is CASSLGDRGNEKLFF. The CDR3 region has the DNA TGTGCCAGCAGCTTAGGGGACAGGGGTAATGAAAAACTGTTTTTT.